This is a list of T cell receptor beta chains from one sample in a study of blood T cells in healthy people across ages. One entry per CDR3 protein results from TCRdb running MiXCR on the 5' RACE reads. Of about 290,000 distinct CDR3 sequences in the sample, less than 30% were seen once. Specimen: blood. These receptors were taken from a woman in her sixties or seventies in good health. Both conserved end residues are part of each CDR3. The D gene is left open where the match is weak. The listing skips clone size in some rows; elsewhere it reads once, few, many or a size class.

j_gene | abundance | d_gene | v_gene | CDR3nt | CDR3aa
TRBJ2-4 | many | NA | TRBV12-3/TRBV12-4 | TGTGCCAGCAGTTTATGGGGAAGGAGAGCCAAAAACATTCAGTACTTC | CASSLWGRRAKNIQYF
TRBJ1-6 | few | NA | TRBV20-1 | TGCAGTGCTCCGGGCGGGGTTGTGCCGAACTCACCCCTCCACTTT | CSAPGGVVPNSPLHF
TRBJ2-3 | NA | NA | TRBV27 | TGTGCCAGCAGCCGGGACCTCACAGATACGCAGTATTTT | CASSRDLTDTQYF
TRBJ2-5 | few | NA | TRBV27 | TGTGCCAGCAGCTACCTCGGGGGCCAAGAGACCCAGTACTTC | CASSYLGGQETQYF
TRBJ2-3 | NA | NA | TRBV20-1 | TGCAGTGCTAGTCTGGGGAACGGGAGAGATACGCAGTATTTT | CSASLGNGRDTQYF
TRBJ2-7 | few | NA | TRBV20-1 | TGCAGTGCTAGACGAGGACCCAACTACGAGCAGTACTTC | CSARRGPNYEQYF
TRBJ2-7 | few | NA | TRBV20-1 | TGCAGTGCCTTCTTCCCAGGAAACCAGGTCTACGAGCAGTACTTC | CSAFFPGNQVYEQYF
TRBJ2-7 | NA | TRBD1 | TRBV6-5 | TGTGCCAGCAGTCTCCTTGGGACAGGGAATAGCGGGTACTACGAGCAGTACTTC | CASSLLGTGNSGYYEQYF
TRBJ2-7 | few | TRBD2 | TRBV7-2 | TGTGCCAGCAGCTTGGGGGAGGGCTACGAGCAGTACTTC | CASSLGEGYEQYF
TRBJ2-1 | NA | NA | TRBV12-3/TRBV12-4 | TGTGCCAGCAGTCCCCTGGGGCGGGATGCCTCCTACAATGAGCAGTTCTTC | CASSPLGRDASYNEQFF
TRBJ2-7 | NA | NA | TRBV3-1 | TGTGCCAGCAGCCAAGATCGGTGGGAGCAGTACTTC | CASSQDRWEQYF
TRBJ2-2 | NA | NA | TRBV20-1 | TGCAGTGCTAGAGGAGGGGTTGGCACCGGGGAGCTGTTTTTT | CSARGGVGTGELFF
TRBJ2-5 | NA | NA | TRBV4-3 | TGCGCCAGCAGCCAAGAGTTGGGCAACCAAGAGACCCAGTACTTC | CASSQELGNQETQYF
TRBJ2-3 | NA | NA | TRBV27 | TGTGCCTCCAAGGAGGGGGGGTCTAGCACAGATACGCAGTATTTT | CASKEGGSSTDTQYF
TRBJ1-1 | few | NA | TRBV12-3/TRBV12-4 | TGTGCCAGCAGCCCCGGCAAGAACACTGAAGCTTTCTTT | CASSPGKNTEAFF
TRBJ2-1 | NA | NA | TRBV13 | TGTGCCAGCAGCTTAAGAGCATCCTACAATGAGCAGTTCTTC | CASSLRASYNEQFF
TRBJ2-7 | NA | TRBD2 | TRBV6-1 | TGTGCCAGCAGTGGACCTGGGACTAGCGGCCCCTACGAGCAGTACTTC | CASSGPGTSGPYEQYF
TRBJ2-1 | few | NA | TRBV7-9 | TGTGCCAGCAGACAGACAGTCAACCCTTACAATGAGCAGTTCTTC | CASRQTVNPYNEQFF
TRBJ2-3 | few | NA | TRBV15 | TGTGCCACCAGCAGAGACGGGGCTAGCGGCACAGATACGCAGTATTTT | CATSRDGASGTDTQYF
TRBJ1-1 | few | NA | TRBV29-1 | TGCAGTGGCGGGGATGCTGAAGCTTTCTTT | CSGGDAEAFF
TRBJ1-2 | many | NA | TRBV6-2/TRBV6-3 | TGTGCCAGCAGCCCAGACAGCTACTATGGCTACACCTTC | CASSPDSYYGYTF
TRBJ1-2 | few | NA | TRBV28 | TGTGCCAGCAGACCACAGGGAAACTATGGCTACACCTTC | CASRPQGNYGYTF
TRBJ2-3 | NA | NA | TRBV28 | TGTGCCAGCAGTTTTACGGCGGGAAGCACAGATACGCAGTATTTT | CASSFTAGSTDTQYF
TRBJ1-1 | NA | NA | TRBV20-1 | TGCAGTGCTAGCGGTGACTTGCGCACTGAAGCTTTCTTT | CSASGDLRTEAFF
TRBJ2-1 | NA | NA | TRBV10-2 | TGCGCCACCTTAGAGGCGGGATTGCGGAATGAGCAGTTCTTC | CATLEAGLRNEQFF
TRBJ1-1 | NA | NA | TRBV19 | TGTGCCAGTGGAGAGGGCAGGAAGAACACTGAAGCTTTCTTT | CASGEGRKNTEAFF
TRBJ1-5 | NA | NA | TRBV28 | TGTGCCAGCAGCTTATACAAGGTAGGCGAACAGCCCCAGCATTTT | CASSLYKVGEQPQHF
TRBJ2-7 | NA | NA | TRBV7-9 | TGTGCCAGCAGTAAGGACAGCATCTACGAGCAGTACTTC | CASSKDSIYEQYF
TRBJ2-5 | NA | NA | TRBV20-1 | TGCAGGGTCCAAGAGACCCAGTACTTC | CRVQETQYF
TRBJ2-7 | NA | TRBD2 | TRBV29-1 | TGCAGCGTTGAAACCATTGGGGGGACTAGTAAAGTGGAGCAGTACTTC | CSVETIGGTSKVEQYF